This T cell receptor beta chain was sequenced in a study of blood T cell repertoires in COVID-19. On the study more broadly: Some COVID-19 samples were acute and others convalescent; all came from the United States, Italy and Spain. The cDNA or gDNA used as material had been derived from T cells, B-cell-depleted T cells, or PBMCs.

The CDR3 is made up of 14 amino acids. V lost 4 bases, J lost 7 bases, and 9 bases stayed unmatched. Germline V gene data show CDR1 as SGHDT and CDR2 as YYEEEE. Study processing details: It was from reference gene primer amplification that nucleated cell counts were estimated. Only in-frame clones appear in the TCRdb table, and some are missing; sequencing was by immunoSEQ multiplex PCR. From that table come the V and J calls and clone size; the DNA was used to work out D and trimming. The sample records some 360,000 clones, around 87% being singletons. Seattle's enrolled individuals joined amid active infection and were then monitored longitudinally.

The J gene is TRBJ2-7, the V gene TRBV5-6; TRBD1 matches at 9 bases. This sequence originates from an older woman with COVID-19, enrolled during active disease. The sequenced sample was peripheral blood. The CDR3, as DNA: TGTGCCAGCAGCCTATTACAGGGGGCGCAGGAGCAGTACTTC. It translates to CASSLLQGAQEQYF. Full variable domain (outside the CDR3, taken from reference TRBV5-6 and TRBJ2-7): DAGVTQSPTHLIKTRGQQVTLRCSPKSGHDTVSWYQQALGQGPQFIFQYYEEEERQRGNFPDRFSGHQFPNYSSELNVNALLLGDSALYLCASSLLQGAQEQYFGPGTRLTVT.